The source of this T cell receptor beta chain is a study of response to subunit inactivated influenza vaccine. Study-level points and caveats: The authors proposed limited new T cell recruitment per seasonal influenza vaccination.

V lost 1 base and J lost 3, with 16 bases in between. The CDR3 spans 17 residues. With respect to this clonotype: Its target is unknown.

TCRdb reanalysed the RT-PCR reads using MiXCR and keeps one entry per CDR3 protein. The sample contains approximately 700,000 distinct CDR3 sequences, 15% to 18% of which appear only once. The material was PBMCs from blood, obtained 12 days after vaccination. This TCR was recovered from a man in his fifties or sixties who received an inactivated influenza vaccine. The chain joins TRBV12-3 or TRBV12-4 to TRBJ2-4; the D is unclear. The CDR3 reads CASSLDSRPLGKNIQYF. The CDR3 DNA is TGTGCCAGCAGTTTAGACTCACGGCCCCTAGGCAAAAACATTCAGTACTTC.